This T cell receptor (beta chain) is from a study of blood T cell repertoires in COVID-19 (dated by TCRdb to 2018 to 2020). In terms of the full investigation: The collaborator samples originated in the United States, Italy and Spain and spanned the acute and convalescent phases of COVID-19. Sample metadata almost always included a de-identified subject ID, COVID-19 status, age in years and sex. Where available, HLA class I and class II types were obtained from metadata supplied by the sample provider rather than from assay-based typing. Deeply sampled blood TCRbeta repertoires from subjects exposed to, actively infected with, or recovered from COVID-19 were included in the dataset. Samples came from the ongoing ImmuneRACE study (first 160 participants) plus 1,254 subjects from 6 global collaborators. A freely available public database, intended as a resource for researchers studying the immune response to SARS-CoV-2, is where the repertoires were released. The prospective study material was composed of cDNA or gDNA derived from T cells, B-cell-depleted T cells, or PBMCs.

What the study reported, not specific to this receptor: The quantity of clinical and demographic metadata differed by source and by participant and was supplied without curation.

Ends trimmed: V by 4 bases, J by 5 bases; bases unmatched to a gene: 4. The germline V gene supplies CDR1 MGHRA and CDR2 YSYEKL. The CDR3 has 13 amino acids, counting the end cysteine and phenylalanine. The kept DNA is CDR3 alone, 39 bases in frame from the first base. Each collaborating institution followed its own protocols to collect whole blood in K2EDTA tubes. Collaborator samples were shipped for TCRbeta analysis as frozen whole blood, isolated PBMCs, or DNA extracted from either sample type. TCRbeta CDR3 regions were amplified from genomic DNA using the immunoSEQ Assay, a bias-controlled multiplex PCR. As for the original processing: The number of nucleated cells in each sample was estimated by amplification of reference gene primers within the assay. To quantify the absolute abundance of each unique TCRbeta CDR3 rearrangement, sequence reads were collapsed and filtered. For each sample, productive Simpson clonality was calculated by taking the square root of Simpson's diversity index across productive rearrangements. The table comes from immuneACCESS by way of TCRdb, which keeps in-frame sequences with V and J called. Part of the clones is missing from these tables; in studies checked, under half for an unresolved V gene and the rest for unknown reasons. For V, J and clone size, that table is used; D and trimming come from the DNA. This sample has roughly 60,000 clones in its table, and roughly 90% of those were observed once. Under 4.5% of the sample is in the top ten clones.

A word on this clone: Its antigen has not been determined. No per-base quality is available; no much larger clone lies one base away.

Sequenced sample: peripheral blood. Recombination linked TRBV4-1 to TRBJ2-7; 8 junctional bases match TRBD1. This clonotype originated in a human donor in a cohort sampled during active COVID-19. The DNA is TGCGCCAGCAGCCCCGAACAGGGGGACGAGCAGTACTTC. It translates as CASSPEQGDEQYF.